This paragraph reports one T cell receptor beta chain. What it recognizes is unknown. This sample was included in a study of T cells in localized non-small cell lung cancer. Study findings and constraints: The highest T cell clonality was in uninvolved adjacent lung, above tumor. Appearance in adjacent lung was seen for a median about 59 of the top 100 tumor clones. Since sequencing was restricted to only one region of the tumor, intratumor heterogeneity remains a possibility.

V shed 4 bases and J 2 bases; nucleotides not matched to a gene: 9. The CDR3 sequence is 16 residues long. Germline V lookup: CDR1 SGHRS, CDR2 YFSETQ. TCRdb's copy holds only in-frame clones and misses some; the assay was immunoSEQ multiplex PCR. The sample holds 70,000 to 90,000 clones, 80% seen once. This sequence joins TRBV5-1 and TRBJ2-3; 8 nucleotides match TRBD2. Sequencing was performed on peripheral blood, taken before any cancer treatment. The TCR was taken from a female donor older than 55 with stage I lung adenocarcinoma. The CDR3 is CASSLDSGGPTDTQYF. The CDR3 DNA is TGCGCCAGCAGCCTGGACAGCGGGGGCCCCACAGATACGCAGTATTTT.